This paragraph reports one T cell receptor beta chain. Its specificity is unknown. This specimen comes from a study of cytomegalovirus exposure and HLA in healthy donors. Study findings and constraints: The majority of TCR sequences were rare, yet some public TCRs appeared in many donors.

Method: immunoSEQ multiplex PCR; TCRdb's copy keeps in-frame clones and lacks some. The sample yields about 250,000 clones, roughly 87% seen once. Trimming at V came to 6 bases and at J to 8 bases, leaving 12 bases not matched to a gene. The CDR3 covers 14 residues. Looked up from germline, CDR1 is SNHLY and CDR2 is FYNNEI. The sequence was collected from a man aged 18 to 29 in good health and CMV-seropositive. The specimen sequenced was PBMCs. The V gene is TRBV2, the J gene TRBJ1-2; TRBD1 matches 7 bases. The chain's CDR3 is CASRSAGTVTGYTF. As DNA, the CDR3 is TGTGCCAGCAGGAGCGCCGGGACAGTTACCGGCTACACCTTC.